These 23 T cell receptor beta chains were all obtained from the same sample, sequenced in a study of cytomegalovirus exposure and HLA in healthy donors. PCR involved 60 Vbeta and 13 Jbeta primers. Profiling relied on immunoSEQ multiplex PCR, and the TCRdb table lists in-frame clones only, not all of them. The table shows 200,000 to 250,000 clones, with around nine tenths occurring only once. The sequencing sample was made of PBMCs. The receptors here all came from a woman under 30 in good health and CMV-seronegative.

V is TRBV5-4 and J is TRBJ2-3; TRBD2 agrees at 8 bases. The germline V gene encodes CDR1 SGHNT and CDR2 YYREEE (reference sequence). This CDR3 region has 15 residues. J lost 6 bases, V lost 2 bases, and 8 bases had no gene match. CDR3 region: CASSFRGGVRDTQYF. The CDR3, as DNA: TGTGCCAGCAGCTTTCGGGGGGGCGTTAGGGATACGCAGTATTTT.

The chain carries TRBV5-1 and TRBJ2-1; the match to TRBD2 covers 10 bases. Germline CDR1 SGHRS, CDR2 YFSETQ. This CDR3 has 16 amino acids. The trim removed 2 bases at V and 1 base at J, leaving 3 bases unmatched. The CDR3 protein is CASSFNSGRSYNEQFF. In DNA form, the CDR3 reads TGCGCCAGCAGCTTCAATAGCGGGAGGTCCTACAATGAGCAGTTCTTC.

V usage is TRBV19 and J usage is TRBJ2-5; D is possibly TRBD1 (5 bases). V gave up 5 bases and J gave up 5 bases, with 12 bases separating them. The germline V gene encodes CDR1 LNHDA and CDR2 SQIVND (reference sequence). There are 13 residues in the CDR3. The CDR3 sequence is CASSLRGTETQYF. In DNA form, the CDR3 reads TGTGCCAGTAGTCTTAGGGGTACCGAGACCCAGTACTTC.

V usage is TRBV4-2 and J usage is TRBJ2-7; D gene unclear. The CDR3 has 16 amino acids. Deletions cut 3 bases from V and 0 bases from J, with 15 bases between. Germline V CDR1 and CDR2: LGHNA, YNFKEQ. Here the CDR3 DNA reads TGTGCCAGCAGCCAGAACATAGACTGGCTCTCCTACGAGCAGTACTTC. Its protein is CASSQNIDWLSYEQYF.

The chain employs TRBV6-5 and TRBJ1-6; weak D call: TRBD1 (5 bases). Trimming shortened V by 7 bases and J by 7 bases, and 14 bases separated the two germline ends. CDR1 and CDR2 (germline): MNHEY, SVGAGI. This CDR3 is 14 amino acids long. The DNA of the CDR3 is TGTGCCAGCAACTTCCGGTGGGGCAATTCACCCCTCCACTTT. Translated, it gives CASNFRWGNSPLHF.

Ten or more counts support this clone. V is TRBV11-3 and J is TRBJ2-7; TRBD2 matches at 11 bases. The CDR3 length is 14 residues. In germline, CDR1 is SGHNT, CDR2 YENEEA. Trimming removed 5 bases from V and 6 bases from J; junction bases left unmatched: 6. The CDR3 nucleotides are TGTGCCAGCAGCGTGGGACTAGCGGCGCGCGAGCAGTACTTC. It is translated as CASSVGLAAREQYF.

A single count supports this clone. The chain recombines TRBV6-6 with TRBJ2-3; 12 bases fit TRBD2. The CDR3 has 16 residues. Trimming at V came to 6 bases and at J to 0 bases, leaving 4 bases not matched to a gene. Germline V gives CDR1 MNHNY, CDR2 SVGAGI (reference sequence). The CDR3: CASRWTSGISTDTQYF. In DNA, the CDR3 is TGTGCCAGCAGATGGACTAGCGGGATTAGCACAGATACGCAGTATTTT.

CDR3 in DNA: TGTGCCAGCAGCCCAGGCAGGGGGCTCGGACCCCTCCACTTT. It encodes CASSPGRGLGPLHF. The chain links TRBV6-5 to TRBJ1-6, with 8 bases fitting TRBD1. The V and J ends lost 6 bases and 12 bases, in that order; junction bases with no gene match: 10. This CDR3 contains 14 residues. Germline CDR1 and CDR2: MNHEY and SVGAGI.

This clone appeared a single time. The rearrangement links TRBV7-3 to TRBJ2-3; TRBD2 matches at 10 bases. Germline loops: CDR1 SGHTA, CDR2 FQGTGA. With V trimmed by 0 bases and J by 5 bases, 2 bases remained unmatched. The CDR3 is 15 residues long. This CDR3 reads CASSLTLAGEDTQYF. CDR3 sequence (DNA): TGTGCCAGCAGCTTAACCCTAGCGGGAGAAGATACGCAGTATTTT.

This clone is a singleton in its sample. This chain connects TRBV2 to TRBJ1-2; 7 bases align to TRBD1. After removal of 11 bases from V and 4 bases from J, the junction contained 16 bases not matched to a gene. Germline-derived CDR1 and CDR2 are SNHLY and FYNNEI. The CDR3 length is 15 residues. The CDR3 protein is CAVRRWTGGGYGYTF. Here the CDR3 DNA reads TGTGCCGTTCGTCGGTGGACAGGTGGGGGCTATGGCTACACCTTC.

In DNA form, the CDR3 reads TGTGCCAGCAGCTTAGATGTACCGAGAGCTAACTATGGCTACACCTTC. Translation gives CASSLDVPRANYGYTF. The chain has TRBV7-6 and TRBJ1-2, with D unresolved. Trimming shortened V by 1 base and J by 0 bases, and 12 bases separated the two germline ends. Germline assignment: CDR1 SGHVS and CDR2 FNYEAQ. The CDR3 is 16 amino acids.

The rearrangement links TRBV5-8 to TRBJ2-5; TRBD1 aligns across 7 bases. The CDR3 covers 14 residues. Germline trimming cut 0 bases from V and 6 bases from J; bases unmatched to any gene: 5. Germline values: CDR1 SGHTS, CDR2 YDEGEE. CDR3 amino acids: CASSLEGGRQTQYF. CDR3 in DNA: TGTGCCAGCAGCTTGGAAGGGGGCAGGCAGACCCAGTACTTC.

The chain recombines TRBV15 with TRBJ2-5; 7 nucleotides line up with TRBD2. This CDR3 comprises 17 residues. V gave up 2 bases and J gave up 2 bases; unmatched junction bases: 11. The germline gives CDR1 LNHNV, CDR2 YYDKDF (reference sequence). CDR3 sequence: CATSRRIGGKKQETQYF. CDR3 nucleotide sequence: TGTGCCACCAGCAGACGAATCGGGGGGAAAAAACAAGAGACCCAGTACTTC.

The chain is built from TRBV7-2 and TRBJ2-5; D remains ambiguous. The CDR3 has 14 amino acids. Germline V lookup: CDR1 SGHTA, CDR2 FQGNSA. V was trimmed by 5 bases and J by 5 bases, leaving 15 bases between them. The CDR3 is CASSPVGWAETQYF. The CDR3 nucleotides read TGTGCCAGCAGCCCAGTCGGCTGGGCGGAGACCCAGTACTTC.

The chain joins TRBV9 to TRBJ1-1, with TRBD1 identical over 8 bases. CDR3 size: 15 residues. From germline, CDR1 is SGDLS and CDR2 YYNGEE. V lost 3 bases, J lost 2 bases, and 6 bases stayed unmatched. The CDR3 nucleotides read TGTGCCAGCAGCGATGCTACAGGGGGAAACACTGAAGCTTTCTTT. Translation: CASSDATGGNTEAFF.

The J gene is TRBJ2-1, the V gene TRBV4-3; TRBD2 aligns across 9 bases. With 0 bases clipped from V and 9 bases from J, the junction kept 9 bases outside the gene matches. The length of the CDR3 is 16 residues. CDR1 LGHNA and CDR2 YSLEER come from the germline V gene. CDR3 sequence (DNA): TGCGCCAGCAGCCAAGATTTGGCTAGCGGGGCGGGTGAGCAGTTCTTC. Translating it yields CASSQDLASGAGEQFF.

The genes are TRBV5-1 and TRBJ2-2, with 12 bases fitting TRBD2. With 4 bases clipped from V and 1 base from J, the junction kept 2 bases outside the gene matches. CDR1 SGHRS and CDR2 YFSETQ come from the germline V gene. This CDR3 spans 16 amino acids. CDR3 amino acids: CASSETSGGNTGELFF. The CDR3 DNA is TGCGCCAGCAGCGAGACTAGCGGGGGGAACACCGGGGAGCTGTTTTTT. Using reference TRBV5-1 and TRBJ2-2 for the parts outside the CDR3, the full variable domain is KAGVTQTPRYLIKTRGQQVTLSCSPISGHRSVSWYQQTPGQGLQFLFEYFSETQRNKGNFPGRFSGRQFSNSRSEMNVSTLELGDSALYLCASSETSGGNTGELFFGEGSRLTVL.

This clone appeared a single time. The chain uses TRBV4-3 and TRBJ2-7; 10 bases fit TRBD2. Germline lookup yields CDR1 LGHNA and CDR2 YSLEER. The ends lost 1 base at V and 4 bases at J; junction bases unmatched: 4. CDR3 length: 15 amino acids. The CDR3: CASSQVASGGYEQYF. CDR3 nucleotide sequence: TGCGCCAGCAGCCAAGTGGCTAGCGGGGGATACGAGCAGTACTTC.

This clone was found once. The V and J genes are TRBV2 and TRBJ2-5; unclear D gene. V was cut by 2 bases and J by 11 bases, with 12 bases left in between. This CDR3 region has 12 residues. CDR1 and CDR2 (germline): SNHLY, FYNNEI. The CDR3 is CASSEITGEQYF. CDR3 DNA: TGTGCCAGCAGTGAAATAACCGGAGAGCAGTACTTC.

CDR3 DNA: TGTGCCAGCAGCTTAAAGGGACAGATACCCGGGGAGCTGTTTTTT. It yields the protein CASSLKGQIPGELFF. V is TRBV7-8 and J is TRBJ2-2; 7 nucleotides agree with TRBD1. The CDR3 has 15 amino acids. Germline V gene lookup returns CDR1 SGHVS and CDR2 FQNEAQ. The J segment lost 6 bases and the V segment lost 2 bases, leaving 6 bases of the junction unmatched. The variable domain in full, completed from reference TRBV7-8 and TRBJ2-2, reads GAGVSQSPRYKVAKRGQDVALRCDPISGHVSLFWYQQALGQGPEFLTYFQNEAQLDKSGLPSDRFFAERPEGSVSTLKIQRTQQEDSAVYLCASSLKGQIPGELFFGEGSRLTVL.

J is TRBJ2-5 and V is TRBV7-9, with 10 positions matching TRBD1. The CDR3 is made up of 16 amino acids. V shed 5 bases, J shed 1 base, and the junction held 7 bases outside the gene matches. CDR1 is SEHNR, CDR2 FQNEAQ, per germline (reference sequence). Here the CDR3 DNA reads TGTGCCAGCAGCCTGGGACAGGGGAGACTCCAAGAGACCCAGTACTTC. Residues: CASSLGQGRLQETQYF.

The rearrangement joins TRBV7-6 to TRBJ2-7; 10 nucleotides match TRBD2. The V gene's germline CDR1 is SGHVS and CDR2 FNYEAQ. V dropped 0 bases and J dropped 2; count of bases not matched to a gene: 4. This CDR3 region has 16 residues. CDR3: CASSLAERGGPYEQYF. CDR3 bases: TGTGCCAGCAGCTTAGCGGAGCGGGGGGGCCCCTACGAGCAGTACTTC.

The chain has TRBV4-2 and TRBJ1-1; tentatively, D is TRBD1 (6 bases). Germline CDR1 reads LGHNA; CDR2 reads YNFKEQ. The CDR3 is 14 residues long. V lost 0 bases and J lost 4, with 9 bases in between. The CDR3 spells CASSQEGTPTEAFF. The CDR3 DNA reads as TGTGCCAGCAGCCAAGAAGGGACACCCACTGAAGCTTTCTTT.